This T cell receptor beta chain was captured in a study of identical twins. In this sample, this clonotype turned up a few times. Its antigen is undetermined. All donors comprised healthy Caucasians. From the 5' RACE reads, TCRdb called clonotypes with MiXCR, one entry per CDR3 protein. The repertoire consists of some 230,000 distinct CDR3 sequences, with 6.5% occurring once and the leading ten covering more than 12%. Study-wide findings and caveats: Invariant T cells like MAIT and iNKT could partly confound the zero-insertion analyses.

In addition, the sample was reused for a study of T cells expressing NK-cell markers. That report notes: Of eight sequenced donors, seven were HCMV-seropositive and one HCMV-seronegative. Similarly, these clonotypes led the CD3+CD56-NKG2C+ fraction as well in a handful of donors.

This receptor was taken from a woman younger than 35 in good health. The specimen sequenced was CD8+ T cells sorted from blood.

CDR3 amino acids: CASSSPGTDNEKLFF. CDR3 nucleotide sequence: TGTGCCAGCAGCTCGCCCGGGACAGACAATGAAAAACTGTTTTTT. The chain is built from TRBV9 and TRBJ1-4, with 7 bases lining up with TRBD1. Germline-derived CDR1 and CDR2 are SGDLS and YYNGEE. Unmatched junction bases numbered 8, after V lost 4 bases and J lost 5 bases. The CDR3 covers 15 residues.